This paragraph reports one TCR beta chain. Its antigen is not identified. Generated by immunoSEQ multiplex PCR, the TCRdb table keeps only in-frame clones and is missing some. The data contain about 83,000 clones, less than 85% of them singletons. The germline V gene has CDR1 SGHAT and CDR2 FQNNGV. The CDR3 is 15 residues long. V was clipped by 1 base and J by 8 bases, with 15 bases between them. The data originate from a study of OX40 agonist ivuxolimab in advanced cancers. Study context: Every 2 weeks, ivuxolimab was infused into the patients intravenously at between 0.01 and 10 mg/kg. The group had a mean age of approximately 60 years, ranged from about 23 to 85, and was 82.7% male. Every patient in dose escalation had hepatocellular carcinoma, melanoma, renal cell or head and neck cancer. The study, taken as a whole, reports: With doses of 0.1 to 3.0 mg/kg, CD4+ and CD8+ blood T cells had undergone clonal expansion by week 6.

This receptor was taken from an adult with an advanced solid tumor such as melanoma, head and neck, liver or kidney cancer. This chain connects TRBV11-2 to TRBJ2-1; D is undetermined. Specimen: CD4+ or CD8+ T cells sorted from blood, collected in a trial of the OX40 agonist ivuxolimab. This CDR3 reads CASSLGPGPQYEQFF. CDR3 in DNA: TGTGCCAGCAGCTTAGGACCAGGCCCACAATATGAGCAGTTCTTC.